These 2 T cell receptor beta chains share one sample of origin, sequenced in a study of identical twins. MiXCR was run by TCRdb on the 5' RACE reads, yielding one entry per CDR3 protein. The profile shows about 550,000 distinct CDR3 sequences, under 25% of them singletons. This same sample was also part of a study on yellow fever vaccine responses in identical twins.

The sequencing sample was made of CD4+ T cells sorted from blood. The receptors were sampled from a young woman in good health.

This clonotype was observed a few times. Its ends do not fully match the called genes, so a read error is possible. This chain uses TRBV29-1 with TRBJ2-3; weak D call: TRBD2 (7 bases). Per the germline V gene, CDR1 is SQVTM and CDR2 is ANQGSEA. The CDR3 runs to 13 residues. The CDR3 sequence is CSVEGGATDTQYF. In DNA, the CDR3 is TGCAGCGTCGAAGGGGGGGCGACAGATACGCAGTATTTT.

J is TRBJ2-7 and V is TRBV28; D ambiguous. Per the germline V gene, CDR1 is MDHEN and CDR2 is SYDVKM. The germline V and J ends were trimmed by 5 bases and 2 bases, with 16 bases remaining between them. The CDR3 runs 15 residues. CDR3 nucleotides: TGTGCCAGCAGTCCGGTGAGGCGACCCCCCTACGAGCAGTACGTC. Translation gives CASSPVRRPPYEQYV.